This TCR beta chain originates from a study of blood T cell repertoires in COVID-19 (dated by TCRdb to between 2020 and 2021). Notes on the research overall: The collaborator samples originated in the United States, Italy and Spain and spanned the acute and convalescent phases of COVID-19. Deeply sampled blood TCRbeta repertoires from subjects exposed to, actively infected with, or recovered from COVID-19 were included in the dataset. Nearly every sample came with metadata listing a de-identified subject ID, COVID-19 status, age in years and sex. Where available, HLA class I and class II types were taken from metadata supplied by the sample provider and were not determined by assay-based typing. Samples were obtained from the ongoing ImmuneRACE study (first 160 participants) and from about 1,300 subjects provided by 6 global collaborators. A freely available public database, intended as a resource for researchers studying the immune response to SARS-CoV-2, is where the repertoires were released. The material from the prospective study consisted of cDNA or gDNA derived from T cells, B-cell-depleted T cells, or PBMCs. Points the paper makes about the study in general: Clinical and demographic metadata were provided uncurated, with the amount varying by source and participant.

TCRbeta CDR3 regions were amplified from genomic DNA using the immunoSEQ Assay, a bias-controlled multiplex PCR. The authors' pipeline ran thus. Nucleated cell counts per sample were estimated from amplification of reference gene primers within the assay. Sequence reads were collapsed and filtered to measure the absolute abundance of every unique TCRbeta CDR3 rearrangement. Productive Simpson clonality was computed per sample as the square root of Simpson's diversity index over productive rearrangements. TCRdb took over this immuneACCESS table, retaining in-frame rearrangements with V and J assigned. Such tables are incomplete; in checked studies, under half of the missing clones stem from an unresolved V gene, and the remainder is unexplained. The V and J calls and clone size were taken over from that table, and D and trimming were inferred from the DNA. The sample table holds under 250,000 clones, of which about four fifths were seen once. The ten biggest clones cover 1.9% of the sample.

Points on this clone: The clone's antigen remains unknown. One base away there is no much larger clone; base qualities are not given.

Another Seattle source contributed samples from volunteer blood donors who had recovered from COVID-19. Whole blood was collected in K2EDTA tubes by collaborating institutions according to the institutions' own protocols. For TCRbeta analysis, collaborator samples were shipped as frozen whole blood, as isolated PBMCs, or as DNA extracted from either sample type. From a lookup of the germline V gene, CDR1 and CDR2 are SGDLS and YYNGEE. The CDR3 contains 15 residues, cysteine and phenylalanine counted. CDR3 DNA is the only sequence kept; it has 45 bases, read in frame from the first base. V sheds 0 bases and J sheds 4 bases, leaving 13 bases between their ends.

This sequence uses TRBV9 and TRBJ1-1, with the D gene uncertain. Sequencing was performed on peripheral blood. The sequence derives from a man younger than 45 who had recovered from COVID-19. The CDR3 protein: CASSVEPQAGTEAFF. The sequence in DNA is TGTGCCAGCAGCGTAGAGCCCCAGGCAGGCACTGAAGCTTTCTTT.